This TCR beta chain was identified in a study of shared clonotypes between healthy human individuals. The donors, all of them Caucasian adults, lived in Nashville, Tennessee. As to this clone: Other DNA sequences from this sample encode an identical CDR3 as well.

Generated by immunoSEQ multiplex PCR, the TCRdb table keeps only in-frame clones and is missing some. The top ten hold 0.1% to 0.15% of the sample, which has some 2,000,000 clones, over 85% seen once. The CDR3 contains 14 residues. Per germline, CDR1 GTSNPN and CDR2 SVGIG (reference sequence). V gave up 0 bases and J gave up 1 base, with 8 bases separating them. This receptor was taken from a man aged 18 to 35 in good health. The J gene is TRBJ2-3, the V gene TRBV30; D may be TRBD2 (5 bases). The sequencing input was naive CD4+ T cells sorted from blood. Subset meaning: CD45RA+ positively selected. Here the CDR3 reads CAWSVRGGTDTQYF. The CDR3 nucleotides are TGTGCCTGGAGTGTACGGGGTGGCACAGATACGCAGTATTTT. The full variable domain, its missing parts supplied by reference TRBV30 and TRBJ2-3, is SQTIHQWPATLVQPVGSPLSLECTVEGTSNPNLYWYRQAAGRGLQLLFYSVGIGQISSEVPQNLSASRPQDRQFILSSKKLLLSDSGFYLCAWSVRGGTDTQYFGPGTRLTVL.